This T cell receptor (beta chain) is from a study of tumor and adjacent non-tumor tissue in lung cancer. Across the whole study: Patients were aged roughly 30 to 76, approximately 11 men and 5 women, stage I to III. Approximately 4.2 million productive TCRbeta reads were obtained per sample on average.

The library came from three nested PCR rounds adapted from ARM-PCR protocols. One entry per CDR3 protein results from TCRdb running MiXCR on the multiplex PCR reads. The table has 55,000 to 65,000 distinct CDR3 sequences, about 61% seen once. This CDR3 has 14 amino acids. Per the germline V gene, CDR1 is SGHRS and CDR2 is YFSETQ. This clonotype was counted a few times. The germline gene is not matched at one end of the junction; a read error may be the cause. No cell sorting was done before RNA was extracted from the tissue. More than 3 cm separated this lung sample from the edge of the tumor. The sample comprised distant non-tumor lung tissue. The chain uses TRBV5-1 and TRBJ1-2; TRBD1 agrees at 8 bases. This clonotype was sampled from a man aged 65-85 years with non-small cell lung cancer. CDR3 sequence: CASGLVGQDYGYTF. DNA for the CDR3: TGCGCCAGCGGCTTGGTGGGACAGGATTATGGCTACACCTTC.